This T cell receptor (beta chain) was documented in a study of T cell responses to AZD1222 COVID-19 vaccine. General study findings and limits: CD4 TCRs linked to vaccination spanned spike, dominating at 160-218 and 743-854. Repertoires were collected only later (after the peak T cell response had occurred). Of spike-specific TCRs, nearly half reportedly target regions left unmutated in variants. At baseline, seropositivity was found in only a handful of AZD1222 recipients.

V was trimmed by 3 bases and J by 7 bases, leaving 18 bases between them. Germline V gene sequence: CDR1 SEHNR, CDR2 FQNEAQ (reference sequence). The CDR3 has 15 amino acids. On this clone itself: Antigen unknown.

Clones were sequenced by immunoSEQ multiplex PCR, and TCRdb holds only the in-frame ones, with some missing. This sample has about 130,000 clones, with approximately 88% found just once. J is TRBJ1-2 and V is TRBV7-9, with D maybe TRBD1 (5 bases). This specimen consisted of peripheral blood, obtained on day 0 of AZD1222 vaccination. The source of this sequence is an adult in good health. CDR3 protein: CASSFSLGETSGYTF. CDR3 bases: TGTGCCAGCAGCTTTTCCCTGGGGGAAACAAGTGGCTACACCTTC.